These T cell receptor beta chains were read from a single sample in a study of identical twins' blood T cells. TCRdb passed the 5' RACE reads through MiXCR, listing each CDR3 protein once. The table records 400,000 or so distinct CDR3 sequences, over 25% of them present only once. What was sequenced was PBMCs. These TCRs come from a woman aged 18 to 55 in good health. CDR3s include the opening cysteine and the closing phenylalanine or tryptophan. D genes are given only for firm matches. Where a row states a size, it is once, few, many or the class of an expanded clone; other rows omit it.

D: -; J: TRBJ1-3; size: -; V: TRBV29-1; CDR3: CSVQGSGNTIYF; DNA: TGCAGCGTGCAGGGTTCAGGAAACACCATATATTTT
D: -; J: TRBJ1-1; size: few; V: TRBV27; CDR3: CASSRYMNTEAFF; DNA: TGTGCCAGCAGTCGGTATATGAACACTGAAGCTTTCTTT
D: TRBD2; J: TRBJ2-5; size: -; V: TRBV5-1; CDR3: CASSSSNPGLDQETQYF; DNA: TGCGCCAGCAGCTCCTCTAATCCGGGACTAGACCAAGAGACCCAGTACTTC
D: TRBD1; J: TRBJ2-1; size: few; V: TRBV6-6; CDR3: CASSPYPQGALGANEQFF; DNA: TGTGCCAGCAGTCCCTACCCCCAGGGGGCATTAGGAGCCAATGAGCAGTTCTTC
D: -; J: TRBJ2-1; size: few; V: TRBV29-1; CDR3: CSVGQTWEQFF; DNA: TGCAGCGTCGGACAAACTTGGGAGCAGTTCTTC
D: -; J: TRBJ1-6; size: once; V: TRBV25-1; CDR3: CASVGFSYNSPLHF; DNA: TGTGCCAGCGTTGGGTTCTCCTATAATTCACCCCTCCACTTT
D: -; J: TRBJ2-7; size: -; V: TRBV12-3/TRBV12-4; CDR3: CASSFKGGREEQYF; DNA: TGTGCCAGCAGTTTCAAGGGAGGAAGGGAAGAGCAGTACTTC
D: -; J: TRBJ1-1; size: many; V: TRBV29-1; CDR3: CSAGGGNTEAFF; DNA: TGCAGCGCGGGGGGGGGCAACACTGAAGCTTTCTTT
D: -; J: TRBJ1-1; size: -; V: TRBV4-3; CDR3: CASSQLPGHPEAFF; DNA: TGCGCCAGCAGCCAATTACCGGGACACCCTGAAGCTTTCTTT
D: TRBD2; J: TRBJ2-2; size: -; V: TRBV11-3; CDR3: CASSLGLAGDFSGELFF; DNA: TGTGCCAGCAGCTTAGGGCTAGCGGGAGATTTTAGCGGGGAGCTGTTTTTT
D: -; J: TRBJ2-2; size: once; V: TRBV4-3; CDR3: CASSQGVLFAGELFF; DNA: TGCGCCAGCAGCCAGGGAGTCCTGTTTGCCGGGGAGCTGTTTTTT
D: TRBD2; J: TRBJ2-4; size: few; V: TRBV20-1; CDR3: CSAGGEASGNQNIQYF; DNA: TGCAGTGCTGGGGGGGAGGCTAGCGGGAACCAAAACATTCAGTACTTC
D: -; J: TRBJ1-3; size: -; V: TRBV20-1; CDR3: CSAADYSGNTIYF; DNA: TGCAGTGCTGCTGACTACTCTGGAAACACCATATATTTT
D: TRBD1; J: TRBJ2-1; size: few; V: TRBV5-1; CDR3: CASSSQGYEQFF; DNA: TGCGCCAGCAGCTCACAGGGGTATGAGCAGTTCTTC
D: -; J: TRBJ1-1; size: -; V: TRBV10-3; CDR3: CAISEGQLNTEAFF; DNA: TGTGCCATCAGTGAGGGACAGCTGAACACTGAAGCTTTCTTT
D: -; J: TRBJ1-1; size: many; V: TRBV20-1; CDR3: CSAIPGDTEAFF; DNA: TGCAGTGCTATACCTGGGGACACTGAAGCTTTCTTT
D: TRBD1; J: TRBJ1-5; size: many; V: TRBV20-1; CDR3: CSAKGTDWNQPQHF; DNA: TGCAGTGCTAAGGGGACAGACTGGAATCAGCCCCAGCATTTT
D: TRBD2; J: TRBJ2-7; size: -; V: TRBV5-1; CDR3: CASSDPRGEYEQCF; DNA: TGCGCCAGCTCAGATCCCCGGGGGGAATACGAGCAGTGCTTC
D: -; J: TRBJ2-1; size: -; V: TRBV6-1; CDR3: CASSEASGGSYNEQFF; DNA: TGTGCCAGCAGTGAAGCCAGCGGTGGTTCCTACAATGAGCAGTTCTTC
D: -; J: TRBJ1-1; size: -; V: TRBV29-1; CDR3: CSAETAANTEAFF; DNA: TGCAGCGCCGAGACAGCGGCGAACACTGAAGCTTTCTTT
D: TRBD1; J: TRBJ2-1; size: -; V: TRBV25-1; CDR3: CASSEGAGGVSYNEQFF; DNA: TGTGCCAGCAGTGAAGGGGCAGGGGGAGTCTCCTACAATGAGCAGTTCTTC
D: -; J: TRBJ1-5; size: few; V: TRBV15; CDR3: CATSRFRDNGNQPQHF; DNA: TGTGCCACCAGCAGATTCCGGGACAATGGGAATCAGCCCCAGCATTTT
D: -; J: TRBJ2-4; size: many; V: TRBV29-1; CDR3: CSVGEDIQYF; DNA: TGCAGCGTGGGGGAGGACATTCAGTACTTC
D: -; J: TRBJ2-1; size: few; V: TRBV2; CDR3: CASTTGPADNEQFF; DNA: TGTGCCAGCACCACCGGGCCAGCGGACAATGAGCAGTTCTTC
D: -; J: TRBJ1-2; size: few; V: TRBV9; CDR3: CASSVSRGFYGYTF; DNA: TGTGCCAGCAGCGTATCTCGGGGATTCTATGGCTACACCTTC
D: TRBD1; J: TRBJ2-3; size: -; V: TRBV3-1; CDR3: CASSLIQGAGDTQYF; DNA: TGTGCCAGCAGCCTAATACAGGGGGCGGGAGATACGCAGTATTTT
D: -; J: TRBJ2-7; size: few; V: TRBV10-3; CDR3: CATQGLGDYEQYF; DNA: TGTGCCACACAAGGCTTGGGGGATTACGAGCAGTACTTC